The rows below give T cell receptor beta chains drawn from one sample of a study of blood T cell repertoires in COVID-19. Sequencing used immunoSEQ multiplex PCR; TCRdb keeps in-frame clones, though not all of them. The data show a few hundred thousand clones, over 65% seen once. Material for sequencing was peripheral blood. These receptors all come from a man aged 60 to 75 who had recovered from COVID-19. The CDR3 runs from the conserved cysteine through the conserved F or W. The D gene is left open where the match is weak. Clone size is stated in some rows and not others, as once, few, many or a class when expanded.

CDR3nt: TGTGCCAGCAGTTACATTGGACAGAGCAACGAAAAACTGTTTTTT
CDR3aa: CASSYIGQSNEKLFF
abundance: -
d_gene: -
v_gene: TRBV6-5
j_gene: TRBJ1-4

CDR3nt: TGTGCCAGCAGCTTATACAGGGCGGGCTATGGCTACACCTTC
CDR3aa: CASSLYRAGYGYTF
abundance: -
d_gene: -
v_gene: TRBV7-2
j_gene: TRBJ1-2

CDR3nt: TGTGCCAGCAGCGTCCTCCCCGGGGACTTACTTCGCGGCACTGAAGCTTTCTTT
CDR3aa: CASSVLPGDLLRGTEAFF
abundance: -
d_gene: -
v_gene: TRBV9
j_gene: TRBJ1-1

CDR3nt: TGTGCCAGCAGCTTATTTGGACTAGACATACTCAATGAGCAGTTCTTC
CDR3aa: CASSLFGLDILNEQFF
abundance: -
d_gene: TRBD2
v_gene: TRBV7-2
j_gene: TRBJ2-1

CDR3nt: TGCGCCAGCAGCTCGGAGGGACTAGCCCAAGAGACCCAGTACTTC
CDR3aa: CASSSEGLAQETQYF
abundance: once
d_gene: TRBD2
v_gene: TRBV5-1
j_gene: TRBJ2-5

CDR3nt: TGTGCCAGCAGCCTGACAGGGCTTCAGCCCCAGCATTTT
CDR3aa: CASSLTGLQPQHF
abundance: -
d_gene: TRBD1
v_gene: TRBV7-9
j_gene: TRBJ1-5

CDR3nt: TGCGCCAGCAGCTTCGGACTGCACGCTGCGCCCCCCGGATCGGATACGCAGTATTTT
CDR3aa: CASSFGLHAAPPGSDTQYF
abundance: -
d_gene: -
v_gene: TRBV5-1
j_gene: TRBJ2-3

CDR3nt: TGTGCCAGCAGCCAACAGCGGGGGGGCTTGTTCTTC
CDR3aa: CASSQQRGGLFF
abundance: few
d_gene: TRBD2
v_gene: TRBV14
j_gene: TRBJ2-1

CDR3nt: TGTGCCAGCAGCCCGCGGACTAGCGGGGGAAAAAATGAGCAGTTCTTC
CDR3aa: CASSPRTSGGKNEQFF
abundance: -
d_gene: TRBD2
v_gene: TRBV11-3
j_gene: TRBJ2-1

CDR3nt: TGTGCCAGCAGCTTCGGGACAGGGGTATGGGTTTCAGCTGAAGCTTTCTTT
CDR3aa: CASSFGTGVWVSAEAFF
abundance: once
d_gene: TRBD1
v_gene: TRBV7-8
j_gene: TRBJ1-1

CDR3nt: TGTGCCAGCAGCGTAGTGGCGACTAGCACAGATACGCAGTATTTT
CDR3aa: CASSVVATSTDTQYF
abundance: -
d_gene: -
v_gene: TRBV9
j_gene: TRBJ2-3

CDR3nt: TGTGCCAGCAGCTCTAAACAGGGGGCAGGCACTGAAGCTTTCTTT
CDR3aa: CASSSKQGAGTEAFF
abundance: -
d_gene: TRBD1
v_gene: TRBV5-4
j_gene: TRBJ1-1

CDR3nt: TGTGCCAGCAGTATCACGTCCCCCGGGACAGGCATGAACACTGAAGCTTTCTTT
CDR3aa: CASSITSPGTGMNTEAFF
abundance: -
d_gene: TRBD1
v_gene: TRBV27
j_gene: TRBJ1-1

CDR3nt: TGTGCCAGCAGCTTAGCCCCCGAGGGCGGGTATCGACAAGAGACCCAGTACTTC
CDR3aa: CASSLAPEGGYRQETQYF
abundance: -
d_gene: -
v_gene: TRBV11-2
j_gene: TRBJ2-5

CDR3nt: TGTGCCAGATGGGACAGGGTGGACGAGCAGTACTTC
CDR3aa: CARWDRVDEQYF
abundance: few
d_gene: TRBD1
v_gene: TRBV19
j_gene: TRBJ2-7

CDR3nt: TGTGCCACCAGCAGAGATAGAGGACACTCAAGCACAGATACGCAGTATTTT
CDR3aa: CATSRDRGHSSTDTQYF
abundance: -
d_gene: -
v_gene: TRBV15
j_gene: TRBJ2-3

CDR3nt: TGTGCCAGCAGCAAAGCTAGAGTAGTGTGGGGCCACTCATATAGCAATCAGCCCCAGCATTTT
CDR3aa: CASSKARVVWGHSYSNQPQHF
abundance: -
d_gene: -
v_gene: TRBV21-1
j_gene: TRBJ1-5

CDR3nt: TGTGCCAGCAGCCCCGGACAGCGTTCAAATTCACCCCTCCACTTT
CDR3aa: CASSPGQRSNSPLHF
abundance: -
d_gene: -
v_gene: TRBV5-5
j_gene: TRBJ1-6

CDR3nt: TGTGCCAGCAGCGTAGGGATCGGGGGGGCCCAAGAGACCCAGTACTTC
CDR3aa: CASSVGIGGAQETQYF
abundance: -
d_gene: TRBD2
v_gene: TRBV9
j_gene: TRBJ2-5

CDR3nt: TGTGCCAGCAGAGCGACTAGCGGGGGGCTCTACGAGCAGTACTTC
CDR3aa: CASRATSGGLYEQYF
abundance: -
d_gene: TRBD2
v_gene: TRBV6-5
j_gene: TRBJ2-7

CDR3nt: TGTGCCAGCAGCCAGAGGTCCGGGACTGTCCTCTTCTTC
CDR3aa: CASSQRSGTVLFF
abundance: -
d_gene: -
v_gene: TRBV7-3
j_gene: TRBJ2-1

CDR3nt: TGTGCCACCCAATTAGCGGGAGGGCCTTACAATGAGCAGTTCTTC
CDR3aa: CATQLAGGPYNEQFF
abundance: once
d_gene: TRBD2
v_gene: TRBV27
j_gene: TRBJ2-1

CDR3nt: TGTGCCAGCAGCCGGACAGGGGGCAATTCACCCCTCCACTTT
CDR3aa: CASSRTGGNSPLHF
abundance: -
d_gene: TRBD1
v_gene: TRBV7-9
j_gene: TRBJ1-6

CDR3nt: TGCGCCAGCAGCCAAGGACCCGGAGACCACTACGAGCAGTACTTC
CDR3aa: CASSQGPGDHYEQYF
abundance: -
d_gene: -
v_gene: TRBV4-1
j_gene: TRBJ2-7

CDR3nt: TGTGCCAGTAGTATAGCCCAGCGGGGGGGGCTATACGAGCAGTACTTC
CDR3aa: CASSIAQRGGLYEQYF
abundance: -
d_gene: TRBD2
v_gene: TRBV19
j_gene: TRBJ2-7

CDR3nt: TGTGCCAGCAGTACGAAAGAATTTAGACAGTACAATGAGCAGTTCTTC
CDR3aa: CASSTKEFRQYNEQFF
abundance: -
d_gene: -
v_gene: TRBV14
j_gene: TRBJ2-1

CDR3nt: TGTGCCAGCAGTTCTAGCTCTGGAAACACCATATATTTT
CDR3aa: CASSSSSGNTIYF
abundance: -
d_gene: -
v_gene: TRBV27
j_gene: TRBJ1-3

CDR3nt: TGTGCCAGCAGAGGGAGCGGGAGGGCCAACGAGCAGTACTTC
CDR3aa: CASRGSGRANEQYF
abundance: -
d_gene: TRBD2
v_gene: TRBV27
j_gene: TRBJ2-7

CDR3nt: TGTGCCAGCAGCACGCGGACTAGCGGGAGGTCAATCAATGAGCAGTTCTTC
CDR3aa: CASSTRTSGRSINEQFF
abundance: -
d_gene: TRBD2
v_gene: TRBV7-2
j_gene: TRBJ2-1

CDR3nt: TGTGCCAGCAGTCCGACTAGCGGAATTTCCTACGAGCAGTACTTC
CDR3aa: CASSPTSGISYEQYF
abundance: few
d_gene: TRBD2
v_gene: TRBV11-2
j_gene: TRBJ2-7

CDR3nt: TGTGCCAGCAGCTCGCGGGGGTACCAAGAGACCCAGTACTTC
CDR3aa: CASSSRGYQETQYF
abundance: -
d_gene: TRBD2
v_gene: TRBV7-9
j_gene: TRBJ2-5

CDR3nt: TGTGCCTGGAGTTTCGACAGGTTCTCTGGCTACACCTTC
CDR3aa: CAWSFDRFSGYTF
abundance: -
d_gene: -
v_gene: TRBV30
j_gene: TRBJ1-2

CDR3nt: TGCAGCGTTGAATTTTTTGGGACAGCTAACAATGAGCAGTTCTTC
CDR3aa: CSVEFFGTANNEQFF
abundance: -
d_gene: TRBD1
v_gene: TRBV29-1
j_gene: TRBJ2-1

CDR3nt: TGTGCCAGCACGGTTCTAGCGGGAGGGGGTGAGCAGTTCTTC
CDR3aa: CASTVLAGGGEQFF
abundance: -
d_gene: TRBD2
v_gene: TRBV6-5
j_gene: TRBJ2-1

CDR3nt: TGTGCCAGCAGGGGAACAGGGGGCAGGCAGCCCCAGCATTTT
CDR3aa: CASRGTGGRQPQHF
abundance: -
d_gene: TRBD1
v_gene: TRBV28
j_gene: TRBJ1-5

CDR3nt: TGTGCCAGCAGTGAAGCGCCAGGGGGTGGGAACACTGAAGCTTTCTTT
CDR3aa: CASSEAPGGGNTEAFF
abundance: -
d_gene: TRBD1
v_gene: TRBV2
j_gene: TRBJ1-1

CDR3nt: TGTGCCAGCAGTGTAGGGACAGGGGGCGTCCTCAGGGAGCTGTTTTTT
CDR3aa: CASSVGTGGVLRELFF
abundance: -
d_gene: TRBD1
v_gene: TRBV6-1
j_gene: TRBJ2-2

CDR3nt: TGTGCCAGCAGTTTAGTACCACAGGGAACTGAAGCTTTCTTT
CDR3aa: CASSLVPQGTEAFF
abundance: -
d_gene: -
v_gene: TRBV28
j_gene: TRBJ1-1

CDR3nt: TGTGCCAGTAGCGAGAATAATTCACCCCTCCACTTT
CDR3aa: CASSENNSPLHF
abundance: -
d_gene: -
v_gene: TRBV19
j_gene: TRBJ1-6

CDR3nt: TGCGCCAGCAGCCCTCCGGGACTAAACTACGAGCAGTACTTC
CDR3aa: CASSPPGLNYEQYF
abundance: once
d_gene: TRBD2
v_gene: TRBV4-1
j_gene: TRBJ2-7

CDR3nt: TGCAGCGTTGTACCTGAGACGAGCGCTGAAGCTTTCTTT
CDR3aa: CSVVPETSAEAFF
abundance: -
d_gene: -
v_gene: TRBV29-1
j_gene: TRBJ1-1

CDR3nt: TGTGCCAGCAGTCTCGACAGCTTATACGAGCAGTACTTC
CDR3aa: CASSLDSLYEQYF
abundance: -
d_gene: -
v_gene: TRBV2
j_gene: TRBJ2-7

CDR3nt: TGTGCCACCAGTTTGGGGACAGGGACTAGCACAGATACGCAGTATTTT
CDR3aa: CATSLGTGTSTDTQYF
abundance: -
d_gene: TRBD1
v_gene: TRBV24-1
j_gene: TRBJ2-3

CDR3nt: TGTGCCAGCAGTGAAGTGGGCGGGGGCTACACCTTC
CDR3aa: CASSEVGGGYTF
abundance: few
d_gene: -
v_gene: TRBV6-1
j_gene: TRBJ1-2

CDR3nt: TGTGCCAGCAGCGTAACCCCGGGACTAGCGGGGGGGACTACAAATGAGCAGTTCTTC
CDR3aa: CASSVTPGLAGGTTNEQFF
abundance: -
d_gene: TRBD2
v_gene: TRBV7-3
j_gene: TRBJ2-1

CDR3nt: TGCGCCAGCAGCCAAGATCGCCTAGAGGCAGATACGCAGTATTTT
CDR3aa: CASSQDRLEADTQYF
abundance: -
d_gene: -
v_gene: TRBV4-1
j_gene: TRBJ2-3

CDR3nt: TGTGCCAGCTCACTACTACAATTACAGGGGGGGAACACTGAAGCTTTCTTT
CDR3aa: CASSLLQLQGGNTEAFF
abundance: -
d_gene: TRBD1
v_gene: TRBV18
j_gene: TRBJ1-1

CDR3nt: TGTGCCAGCAGCCCCGTTGTTGGTAGTCAGCAGAGGAGCATTCAGTACTTC
CDR3aa: CASSPVVGSQQRSIQYF
abundance: -
d_gene: -
v_gene: TRBV14
j_gene: TRBJ2-4

CDR3nt: TGTGCCAGCAGCCGCCAACTAGCGAGCACCCGCAATGAGCAGTTCTTC
CDR3aa: CASSRQLASTRNEQFF
abundance: -
d_gene: TRBD2
v_gene: TRBV14
j_gene: TRBJ2-1

CDR3nt: TGTGCCAGTAGCCTGACAGGGGGCACCGGGGAGCTGTTTTTT
CDR3aa: CASSLTGGTGELFF
abundance: once
d_gene: TRBD1
v_gene: TRBV19
j_gene: TRBJ2-2

CDR3nt: TGTGCCAGCAGTGAAGGGGGGGGGAGGTCTGAAGCTTTCTTT
CDR3aa: CASSEGGGRSEAFF
abundance: few
d_gene: -
v_gene: TRBV6-1
j_gene: TRBJ1-1

CDR3nt: TGTGCCGGGACAGGGGGCGTATCGACTGAAGCTTTCTTT
CDR3aa: CAGTGGVSTEAFF
abundance: -
d_gene: TRBD1
v_gene: TRBV30
j_gene: TRBJ1-1

CDR3nt: TGTGCCAGCAGCTTAGTGGCTAGCGGGGAAGAGACCCAGTACTTC
CDR3aa: CASSLVASGEETQYF
abundance: -
d_gene: TRBD2
v_gene: TRBV7-9
j_gene: TRBJ2-5

CDR3nt: TGTGCCAGCCGACCAGGGGGTGTCTATGGCTACACCTTC
CDR3aa: CASRPGGVYGYTF
abundance: -
d_gene: TRBD1
v_gene: TRBV28
j_gene: TRBJ1-2